This entry concerns a single TCR beta chain. The antigen is undetermined. Peripheral blood was drawn, around 9.3 milliliters per donor. Alongside a J-beta primer mix, a sample-barcoded 5' primer served in a second PCR lasting about 7 to 11 cycles. Every cDNA was tagged by a template-switch adaptor with 12 random nucleotides. Per sample, CDR3-containing paired-end reads numbered at least 2.5 million. TCRdb passed the 5' RACE reads through MiXCR, listing each CDR3 protein once. The table shows 700,000 to 850,000 distinct CDR3 sequences, with about 55% occurring only once. The sample originates from a study of blood T cells in healthy people across ages. General study points: One million T cells yielded diversity estimates that were considered underestimates.

The CDR3 length is 14 residues. V lost 6 bases and J lost 1, with 13 bases in between. Per germline, CDR1 SQVTM and CDR2 ANQGSEA. This chain links TRBV29-1 with TRBJ2-4; D gene ambiguous. The TCR was taken from a man older than 75 in good health. The sample comprised blood. The CDR3 reads CSVTGRAAKNIQYF. The CDR3 DNA follows: TGCAGCGTAACCGGACGGGCGGCCAAAAACATTCAGTACTTC.